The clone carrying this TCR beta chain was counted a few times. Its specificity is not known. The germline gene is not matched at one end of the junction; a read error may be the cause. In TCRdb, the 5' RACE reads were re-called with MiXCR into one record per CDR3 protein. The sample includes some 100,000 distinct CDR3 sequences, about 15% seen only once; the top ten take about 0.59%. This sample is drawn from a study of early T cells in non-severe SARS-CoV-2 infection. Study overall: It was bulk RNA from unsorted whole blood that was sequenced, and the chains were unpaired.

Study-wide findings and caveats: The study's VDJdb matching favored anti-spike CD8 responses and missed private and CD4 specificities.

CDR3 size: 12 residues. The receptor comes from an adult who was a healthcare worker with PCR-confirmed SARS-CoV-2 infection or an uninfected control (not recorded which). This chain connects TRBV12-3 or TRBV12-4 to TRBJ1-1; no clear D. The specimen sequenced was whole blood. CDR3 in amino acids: CASSLGADRQSF. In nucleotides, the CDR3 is TGTGCCAGCAGTTTAGGTGCGGACCGCCAGTCCTTT.